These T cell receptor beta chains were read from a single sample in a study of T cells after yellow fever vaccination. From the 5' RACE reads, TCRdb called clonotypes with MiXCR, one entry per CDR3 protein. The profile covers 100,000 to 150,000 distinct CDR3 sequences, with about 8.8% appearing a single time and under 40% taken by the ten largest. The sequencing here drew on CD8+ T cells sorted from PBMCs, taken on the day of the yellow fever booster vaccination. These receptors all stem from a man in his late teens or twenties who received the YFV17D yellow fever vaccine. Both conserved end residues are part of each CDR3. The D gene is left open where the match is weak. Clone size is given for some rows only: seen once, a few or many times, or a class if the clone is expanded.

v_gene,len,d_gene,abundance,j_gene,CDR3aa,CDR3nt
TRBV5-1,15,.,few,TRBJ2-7,CASRTRVDKSDEQYF,TGCGCCAGCAGGACCAGGGTCGACAAGTCCGACGAGCAGTACTTC
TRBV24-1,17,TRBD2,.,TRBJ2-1,CATSGRDGTSGNNEQFF,TGTGCCACCAGTGGGAGAGATGGGACTAGCGGAAACAATGAGCAGTTCTTC
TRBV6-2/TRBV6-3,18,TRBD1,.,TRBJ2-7,CASSKLFRQGMMSYEQYF,TGTGCCAGCAGCAAATTATTTCGACAGGGAATGATGTCCTACGAGCAGTACTTC
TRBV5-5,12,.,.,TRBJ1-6,CASSEGPVALHF,TGTGCCAGCAGCGAGGGACCCGTGGCCCTCCACTTT
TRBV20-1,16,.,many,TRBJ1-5,CSAKSGASHSNQPQHF,TGCAGTGCTAAAAGCGGGGCGTCCCATAGCAATCAGCCCCAGCATTTT
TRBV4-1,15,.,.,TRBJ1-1,CASSRVKGKNTEAFF,TGCGCCAGCAGCCGAGTCAAGGGGAAGAACACTGAAGCTTTCTTT
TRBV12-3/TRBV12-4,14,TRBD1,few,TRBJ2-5,CASSFVRGLETQYF,TGTGCCAGCAGTTTCGTTAGGGGGCTAGAGACCCAGTACTTC
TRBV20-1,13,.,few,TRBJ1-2,CSASFDIIYGYTF,TGCAGTGCTAGCTTCGATATTATCTATGGCTACACCTTC
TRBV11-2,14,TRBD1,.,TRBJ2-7,CASSSTGNRHEQYF,TGTGCCAGCAGCTCGACAGGGAATCGGCACGAGCAGTACTTC
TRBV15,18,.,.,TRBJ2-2,CATSRVRLGLINTGELFF,TGTGCCACCAGCAGAGTTCGTCTTGGACTAATTAACACCGGGGAGCTGTTTTTT
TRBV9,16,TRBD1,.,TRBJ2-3,CASGVGDRGITDTQYF,TGTGCCAGCGGGGTTGGGGACAGGGGTATAACAGATACGCAGTATTTT
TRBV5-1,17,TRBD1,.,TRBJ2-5,CASSSDRGVMVGETQYF,TGCGCCAGCAGCTCAGACAGGGGAGTAATGGTCGGGGAGACCCAGTACTTC
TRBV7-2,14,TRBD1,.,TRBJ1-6,CASSLGQWNSPLHF,TGTGCCAGCAGCCTGGGACAGTGGAATTCACCCCTCCACTTT
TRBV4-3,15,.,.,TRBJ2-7,CASSHAYDSSYEQYF,TGCGCCAGCAGCCATGCTTATGACAGCTCCTACGAGCAGTACTTC
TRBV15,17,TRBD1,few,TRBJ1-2,CATSRDVGQGIIVGYTF,TGTGCCACCAGCAGAGATGTTGGACAGGGTATAATCGTTGGCTACACCTTC
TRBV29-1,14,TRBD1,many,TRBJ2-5,CSVVDRGDGETQYF,TGCAGCGTCGTTGACAGGGGGGACGGGGAGACCCAGTACTTC
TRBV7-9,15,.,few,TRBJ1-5,CASSLGYSGNQPQHF,TGTGCCAGCAGCCTAGGGTATTCGGGGAATCAGCCCCAGCATTTT
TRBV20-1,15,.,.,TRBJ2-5,CSARAQTVYQETQYF,TGCAGTGCTAGAGCCCAGACTGTCTACCAAGAGACCCAGTACTTC
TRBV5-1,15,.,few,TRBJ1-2,CASSLANGGSGGYTF,TGCGCCAGCAGCTTGGCCAACGGGGGCTCTGGTGGCTACACCTTC
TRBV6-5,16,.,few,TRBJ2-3,CASSYSISFNTDTQYF,TGTGCCAGCAGTTACTCGATAAGCTTCAACACAGATACGCAGTATTTT
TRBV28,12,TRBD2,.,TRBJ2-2,CASSGTSGELFF,TGTGCCAGCAGTGGGACTAGCGGGGAGCTGTTTTTT
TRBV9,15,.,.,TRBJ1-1,CASSGTGTMGTEAFF,TGTGCCAGCAGCGGGACCGGGACAATGGGCACTGAAGCTTTCTTT
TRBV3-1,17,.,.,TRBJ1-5,CASSQDGSFSGDQPQHF,TGTGCCAGCAGCCAAGATGGTAGCTTCTCGGGCGATCAGCCCCAGCATTTT
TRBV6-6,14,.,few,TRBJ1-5,CASSYPGANQPQHF,TGTGCCAGCAGTTACCCAGGAGCCAATCAGCCCCAGCATTTT
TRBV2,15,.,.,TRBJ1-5,CASSVRGVSNQPQHF,TGTGCCAGCAGTGTCAGGGGTGTGAGCAATCAGCCCCAGCATTTT
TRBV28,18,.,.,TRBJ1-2,CASSLSQARWGGNYGYTF,TGTGCCAGCAGTTTAAGCCAAGCCCGTTGGGGGGGAAACTATGGCTACACCTTC
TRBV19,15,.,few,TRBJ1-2,CASSIVHHGVYGYTF,TGTGCCAGTAGTATAGTTCACCACGGGGTCTATGGCTACACCTTC
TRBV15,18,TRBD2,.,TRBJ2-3,CATSEQGGLAGKTDTQYF,TGTGCCACCAGCGAACAAGGAGGACTAGCGGGGAAAACAGATACGCAGTATTTT
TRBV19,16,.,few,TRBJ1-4,CASSIVRATTNEKLFF,TGTGCCAGTAGTATAGTTCGCGCGACAACTAATGAAAAACTGTTTTTT
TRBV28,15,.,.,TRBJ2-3,CASSLCCRRGDTQYF,TGTGCCAGCAGTTTATGCTGCAGGAGGGGGGATACGCAGTATTTT
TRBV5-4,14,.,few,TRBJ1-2,CASSRLTHFYGYTF,TGTGCCAGCAGCCGGCTGACGCATTTCTATGGCTACACCTTC
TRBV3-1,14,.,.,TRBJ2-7,CASSRRDHTYEQYF,TGTGCCAGCAGCCGCCGGGACCACACCTACGAGCAGTACTTC
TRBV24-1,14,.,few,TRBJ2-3,CATRDEGYGGTQYF,TGTGCCACCAGAGATGAAGGCTACGGGGGTACGCAGTATTTT
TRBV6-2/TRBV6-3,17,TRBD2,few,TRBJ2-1,CASSRGSSGGPYNEQFF,TGTGCCAGCAGTCGCGGGTCTAGCGGGGGTCCCTACAATGAGCAGTTCTTC
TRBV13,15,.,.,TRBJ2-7,CASTPEGGPFYEQYF,TGTGCCAGCACCCCCGAAGGGGGACCGTTCTACGAGCAGTACTTC
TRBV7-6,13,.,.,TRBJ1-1,CASSLGERGRAFF,TGTGCCAGCAGCTTAGGAGAACGGGGGAGAGCTTTCTTT
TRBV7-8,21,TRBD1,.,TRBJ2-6,CASSSSLNWDRGFSGANVLTF,TGTGCCAGCAGCTCCTCCTTGAATTGGGACAGGGGGTTTTCTGGGGCCAACGTCCTGACTTTC
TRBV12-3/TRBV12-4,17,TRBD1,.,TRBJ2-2,CASSLFFGTGHTGELFF,TGTGCCAGCAGTTTGTTTTTCGGGACAGGACACACCGGGGAGCTGTTTTTT
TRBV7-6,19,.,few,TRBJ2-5,CASSPTLGGVKGYQETQYF,TGTGCCAGCAGCCCCACGTTGGGGGGCGTGAAGGGGTACCAAGAGACCCAGTACTTC
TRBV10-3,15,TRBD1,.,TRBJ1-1,CAIAKKVGGNTEAFF,TGTGCCATCGCTAAGAAGGTAGGGGGCAACACTGAAGCTTTCTTT
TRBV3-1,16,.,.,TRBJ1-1,CASSQDIGEKNTEAFF,TGTGCCAGCAGCCAAGATATCGGGGAGAAGAACACTGAAGCTTTCTTT
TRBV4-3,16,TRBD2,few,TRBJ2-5,CASSKRAGLYQETQYF,TGCGCCAGCAGCAAAAGAGCGGGGTTGTACCAAGAGACCCAGTACTTC
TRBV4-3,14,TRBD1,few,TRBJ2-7,CASSETTGTYEQYF,TGCGCCAGCAGCGAAACGACAGGGACCTACGAGCAGTACTTC
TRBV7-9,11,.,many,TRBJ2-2,CASRGAGELFF,TGTGCCAGCAGGGGGGCCGGGGAGCTGTTTTTT
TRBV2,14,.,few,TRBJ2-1,CASQAQGAGNEQFF,TGTGCCAGCCAAGCACAGGGTGCGGGGAATGAGCAGTTCTTC
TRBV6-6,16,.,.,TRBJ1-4,CASSYLLWGDNEKLFF,TGTGCCAGCAGTTATTTGCTGTGGGGGGATAATGAAAAACTGTTTTTT
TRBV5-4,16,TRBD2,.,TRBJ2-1,CASSMGLAGFYNEQFF,TGTGCCAGCAGCATGGGGCTAGCGGGGTTCTACAATGAGCAGTTCTTC
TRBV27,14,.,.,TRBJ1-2,CASSLSPPLNGYTF,TGTGCCAGCAGTTTATCACCTCCGTTGAATGGCTACACCTTC
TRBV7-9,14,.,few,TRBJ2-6,CARVAASGANVLTF,TGTGCCAGGGTCGCCGCTTCTGGGGCCAACGTCCTGACTTTC
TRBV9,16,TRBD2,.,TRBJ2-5,CASSARSSGAGETQYF,TGTGCCAGCAGCGCCCGGTCTAGCGGGGCGGGAGAGACCCAGTACTTC
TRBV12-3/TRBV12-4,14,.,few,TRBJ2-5,CASSPDGGMETQYF,TGTGCCAGCAGTCCGGACGGAGGCATGGAGACCCAGTACTTC
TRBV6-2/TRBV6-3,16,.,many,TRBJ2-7,CASSYRVAAGSHEQYF,TGTGCCAGCAGTTACCGGGTGGCGGCAGGGTCACACGAGCAGTACTTC
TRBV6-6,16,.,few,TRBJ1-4,CASSYGKPATNEKLFF,TGTGCCAGCAGTTACGGGAAGCCTGCAACTAATGAAAAACTGTTTTTT